The entry that follows covers one T cell receptor beta chain sequence. Germline V CDR1 and CDR2: SGHVS, FQNEAQ. Trimming took 2 bases from V and 8 from J; bases not matched to a gene: 5. This CDR3 has 13 residues. This sample was included in a study of blood T cell repertoires in COVID-19. Turning to the study itself: Sample material is recorded as cDNA or gDNA derived from T cells, B-cell-depleted T cells, or PBMCs.

Libraries were prepared by immunoSEQ multiplex PCR; TCRdb keeps only in-frame clonotypes and omits some of them. Of 26,000 or so clones listed, around 85% are singletons. The sample comprised peripheral blood. This clonotype was obtained from a human donor in a cohort sampled during active COVID-19. The J gene is TRBJ1-2, the V gene TRBV7-8; 7 bases map to TRBD1. The CDR3 protein is CASSLSGQRGYTF. The CDR3 DNA is TGTGCCAGCAGCTTATCGGGACAGAGGGGCTACACCTTC.